Included here is one T cell receptor (beta chain) sequence, with context. Its target is not known. A sample-barcoded 5' primer and a J-beta primer mix were used in a second PCR of roughly 7 to 11 cycles. Every single cDNA molecule received a tag from a template-switch adaptor with 12 random nucleotides. TCRdb used MiXCR to reprocess the 5' RACE reads, holding one entry per CDR3 protein. The sample lists over a million distinct CDR3 sequences; roughly 40% were seen once. The donors, aged roughly 6 to 95, were healthy Caucasians from Russia. The data derive from a study of blood T cells in healthy people across ages. V dropped 1 base and J dropped 0 bases, with 13 bases sitting between them. Germline assignment: CDR1 MNHNS and CDR2 SASEGT. The CDR3 has 17 amino acids. Study results and limitations: With naive T cell percentage, TCR beta diversity showed a strong correlation.

The origin of this receptor is a woman under 30 in good health. The J gene is TRBJ2-1, the V gene TRBV6-1; maybe TRBD2 (6 bases). Sample: blood. The CDR3 bases are TGTGCCAGCAGTGAAGAGAGGCGGGAATCCTCCTACAATGAGCAGTTCTTC. It codes for CASSEERRESSYNEQFF.